This entry lists 20 T cell receptor beta chains sequenced from one sample in a study of sequential checkpoint blockade in melanoma. Data came from immunoSEQ multiplex PCR; TCRdb stores just in-frame clones and leaves some out. The table has several thousand clones, approximately 71% seen once. Treatment here: randomized to nivolumab then ipilimumab (arm A) or the reverse (arm B). Sequencing used CD8+ T cells sorted from blood (inferred from file names), obtained from a patient given nivolumab and ipilimumab in sequence. These receptors were obtained from a human donor with melanoma.

The genes are TRBV4-3 and TRBJ2-7; a weak D match, TRBD2 (6 bases). The CDR3 spans 15 residues. The germline CDR1 and CDR2 sequences are LGHNA and YSLEER. Between the trimmed V and J ends, which lost 1 base and 4 bases, there was a span of 14 bases. The CDR3 DNA sequence: TGCGCCAGCAGCCAAGTCTTCCAGGGAGGATACGAGCAGTACTTC. It is translated as CASSQVFQGGYEQYF.

The genes are TRBV9 and TRBJ2-3; TRBD1 is a possible D gene (5 bases). Germline CDR1 reads SGDLS; CDR2 reads YYNGEE. Deletions cut 3 bases from V and 0 bases from J, with 20 bases between. This CDR3 is built from 18 residues. In DNA, the CDR3 is TGTGCCAGCAGCGCCTTCATCCAGGGCGGATCTAGCACAGATACGCAGTATTTT. Its translation is CASSAFIQGGSSTDTQYF.

This clone was observed a few times. The J gene is TRBJ2-1, the V gene TRBV6-6, with D uncertain. Germline loops: CDR1 MNHNY, CDR2 SVGAGI (reference sequence). V was clipped by 8 bases and J by 8 bases, with 16 bases between them. This CDR3 region has 13 residues. The CDR3 coding sequence is TGTGCCAGCTTTAGTGGAGAACACGATGAGCAGTTCTTC. Translating gives CASFSGEHDEQFF.

The chain couples TRBV5-1 to TRBJ2-5, with 7 bases aligning to TRBD2. CDR3 length equals 14 residues. Germline values: CDR1 SGHRS, CDR2 YFSETQ. V dropped 0 bases and J dropped 4; count of bases not matched to a gene: 3. As DNA, the CDR3 is TGCGCCAGCAGCTTGGAGCGGGGAGGAGAGACCCAGTACTTC. Translation: CASSLERGGETQYF.

This clone has only a few counts. The chain carries TRBV28 and TRBJ1-5; the D is unclear. This CDR3 region has 15 residues. V lost 0 bases to trimming and J lost 6 bases, with 12 bases between them. From germline, CDR1 is MDHEN and CDR2 SYDVKM. The CDR3 sequence is CASSLWAGSSQPQHF. The CDR3 nucleotides read TGTGCCAGCAGTTTATGGGCAGGATCGAGTCAGCCCCAGCATTTT.

The rearrangement joins TRBV4-3 to TRBJ2-7, with D maybe TRBD2 (5 bases). CDR1 is LGHNA, CDR2 YSLEER, per germline. CDR3 length equals 16 residues. Deletions cut 1 base from V and 3 bases from J, with 16 bases between. The CDR3 sequence is CASSQGLSLADYEQYF. In DNA, the CDR3 is TGCGCCAGCAGCCAAGGTCTCAGTCTAGCCGACTACGAGCAGTACTTC.

The chain joins TRBV4-3 to TRBJ2-1; D not certain. The germline gives CDR1 LGHNA, CDR2 YSLEER. Between the trimmed V and J ends, which lost 0 bases and 6 bases, there was a span of 6 bases. The CDR3 consists of 13 residues. CDR3 sequence (DNA): TGCGCCAGCAGCCAAGATCACGGCAATGAGCAGTTCTTC. Protein sequence: CASSQDHGNEQFF.

CDR3 loop: CASSPYSSGSYNEQFF. The CDR3 DNA reads as TGTGCCAGCAGCCCATACTCTAGCGGGTCGTACAATGAGCAGTTCTTC. This chain joins TRBV7-3 and TRBJ2-1, with 8 bases lining up with TRBD2. Losses at the gene ends were 5 bases for V and 4 bases for J; bases not matched to a gene: 10. The CDR3 is 16 amino acids. In germline, CDR1 is SGHTA, CDR2 FQGTGA.

This clone was recorded once. The CDR3 coding sequence is TGTGCCAGCAGAAGCCGGGGACAGGGGGTCCAAGAGACCCAGTACTTC. Its translation: CASRSRGQGVQETQYF. The V call is TRBV27, the J call TRBJ2-5; 11 nucleotides agree with TRBD1. With 6 bases clipped from V and 1 base from J, the junction kept 7 bases outside the gene matches. The length of the CDR3 is 16 residues. Looked up from germline, CDR1 is MNHEY and CDR2 is SMNVEV (reference sequence).

This clone came up a few times. The chain employs TRBV27 and TRBJ2-7; D may be TRBD2 (6 bases). Germline V gives CDR1 MNHEY, CDR2 SMNVEV (reference sequence). The CDR3 is 18 amino acids. The ends were cut back, 2 bases at V and 2 bases at J, with 22 bases in the middle. The CDR3 DNA sequence: TGTGCCAGCAGTTTAGGGCCTAGCGTTTCCCCCTTTCCCTACGAGCAGTACTTC. It encodes CASSLGPSVSPFPYEQYF.

The rearrangement uses TRBV6-6 and TRBJ1-2; 8 bases align to TRBD1. The CDR3 is 14 residues long. Per germline, CDR1 MNHNY and CDR2 SVGAGI (reference sequence). V shed 5 bases, J shed 8 bases, and the junction held 10 bases outside the gene matches. The CDR3 reads CASSVPGGAWGYTF. CDR3 in DNA: TGTGCCAGCAGTGTCCCAGGGGGCGCCTGGGGCTACACCTTC.

This clone occurred a few times. The rearrangement uses TRBV4-1 and TRBJ2-7; possible D gene TRBD2, 6 bases. The CDR3 is 14 amino acids. The V gene's germline CDR1 is MGHRA and CDR2 YSYEKL. V was shortened by 1 base and J by 2 bases, with 9 bases between the two germline ends. The CDR3 coding sequence is TGCGCCAGCAGCCAAGCCCGACTAGCCTACGAGCAGTACTTC. The encoded protein is CASSQARLAYEQYF.

The sample holds a few counts of this clone. The chain uses TRBV19 and TRBJ2-3; 16 nucleotides agree with TRBD2. The germline V gene has CDR1 LNHDA and CDR2 SQIVND (reference sequence). With 7 bases clipped from V and 3 bases from J, the junction kept 10 bases outside the gene matches. CDR3 length: 18 residues. The CDR3 DNA reads TGTGCCAGTACGGGGACTAGCGGGAGGGCCAGTAGTACAGATACGCAGTATTTT. Residues: CASTGTSGRASSTDTQYF. Filled out from reference TRBV19 and TRBJ2-3, the complete variable domain reads DGGITQSPKYLFRKEGQNVTLSCEQNLNHDAMYWYRQDPGQGLRLIYYSQIVNDFQKGDIAEGYSVSREKKESFPLTVTSAQKNPTAFYLCASTGTSGRASSTDTQYFGPGTRLTVL.

Sample share makes this clone medium-sized. The chain links TRBV19 to TRBJ1-1; possibly TRBD1 for D (5 bases). Germline CDR1 and CDR2: LNHDA and SQIVND (reference sequence). The length of the CDR3 is 16 residues. V shed 4 bases and J shed 1 base, with 16 bases lying between them. CDR3 sequence reads: CASSNDPGMWNTEAFF. CDR3 nucleotide sequence: TGTGCCAGTAGTAATGACCCAGGGATGTGGAACACTGAAGCTTTCTTT.

This chain links TRBV4-3 with TRBJ2-2, with D tentatively TRBD2 (6 bases). Trimming removed 0 bases from V and 6 bases from J, with 20 bases in between. From germline, CDR1 is LGHNA and CDR2 YSLEER. The CDR3 loop spans 18 amino acids. The CDR3 DNA sequence: TGCGCCAGCAGCCAAGACGTGGAGGCAGGGAGGTTAGCCGGGGAGCTGTTTTTT. This sequence encodes CASSQDVEAGRLAGELFF.

This chain connects TRBV5-4 to TRBJ2-7, with TRBD1 matching 9 bases. V gave up 5 bases and J gave up 1 base; unmatched junction bases: 4. Germline CDR1 is SGHNT and CDR2 is YYREEE (reference sequence). CDR3 length equals 14 residues. For the CDR3, the DNA is TGTGCCAGCAGATTAGGACAGGGGTCCTACGAGCAGTACTTC. Protein: CASRLGQGSYEQYF.

The chain joins TRBV6-1 to TRBJ1-1, with 9 positions matching TRBD1. Germline CDR1 and CDR2: MNHNS and SASEGT. CDR3 length: 14 residues. The trim removed 5 bases at V and 1 base at J, leaving 2 bases unmatched. The CDR3 reads CASSPGQGNTEAFF. The CDR3, as DNA: TGTGCCAGCAGTCCGGGACAGGGGAACACTGAAGCTTTCTTT.

The V and J genes are TRBV2 and TRBJ1-3; no firm D call. The CDR3 extends over 14 amino acids. Trimming took 4 bases from V and 0 from J, leaving 7 bases between them. Germline V CDR1 and CDR2: SNHLY, FYNNEI. In nucleotides, the CDR3 is TGTGCCAGCAGTGGGTACAGCTCTGGAAACACCATATATTTT. It codes for CASSGYSSGNTIYF.

This chain connects TRBV6-1 to TRBJ2-5; possible D gene TRBD2, 5 bases. The DNA end lines up better with TRBJ2-7; the J call may be wrong. Germline V gene data show CDR1 as MNHNS and CDR2 as SASEGT. This CDR3 is 15 amino acids long. CDR3 nucleotide sequence: TGTGCCAGCAGTGGGCGGGCGAAGTCAACCTACGAGCAGTACTTC. Translating it yields CASSGRAKSTYEQYF.

The CDR3 region is CASSYDNPLGTEAFF. The CDR3, as DNA: TGTGCCAGCAGCTATGACAACCCCTTGGGCACTGAAGCTTTCTTT. The chain couples TRBV6-6 to TRBJ1-1; no reliable D call. Germline CDR1 is MNHNY and CDR2 is SVGAGI (reference sequence). Trimming shortened V by 6 bases and J by 4 bases, and 18 bases separated the two germline ends. The CDR3 contains 15 residues.